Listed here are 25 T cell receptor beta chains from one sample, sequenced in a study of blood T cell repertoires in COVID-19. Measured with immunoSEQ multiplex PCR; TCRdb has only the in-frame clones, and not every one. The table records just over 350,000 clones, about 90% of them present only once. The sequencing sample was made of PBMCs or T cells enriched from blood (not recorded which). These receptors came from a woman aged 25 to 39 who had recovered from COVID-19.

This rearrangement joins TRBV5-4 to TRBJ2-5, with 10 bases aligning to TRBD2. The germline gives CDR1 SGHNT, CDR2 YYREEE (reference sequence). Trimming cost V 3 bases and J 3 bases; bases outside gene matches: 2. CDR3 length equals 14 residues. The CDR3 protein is CASSYTSGEETQYF. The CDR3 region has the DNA TGTGCCAGCAGCTATACTAGCGGGGAAGAGACCCAGTACTTC.

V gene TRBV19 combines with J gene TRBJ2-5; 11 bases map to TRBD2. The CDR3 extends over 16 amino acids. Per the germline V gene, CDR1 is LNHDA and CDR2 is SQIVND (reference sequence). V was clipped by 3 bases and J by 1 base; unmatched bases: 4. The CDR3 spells CASSMSSGGPQETQYF. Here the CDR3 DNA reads TGTGCCAGTAGTATGTCTAGCGGGGGGCCCCAAGAGACCCAGTACTTC.

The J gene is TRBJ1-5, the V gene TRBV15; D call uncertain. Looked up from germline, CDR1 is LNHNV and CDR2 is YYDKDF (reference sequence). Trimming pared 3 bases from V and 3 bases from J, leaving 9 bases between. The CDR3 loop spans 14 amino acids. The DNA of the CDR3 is TGTGCCACCAGCAGCTTGGCCCCCAATCAGCCCCAGCATTTT. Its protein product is CATSSLAPNQPQHF.

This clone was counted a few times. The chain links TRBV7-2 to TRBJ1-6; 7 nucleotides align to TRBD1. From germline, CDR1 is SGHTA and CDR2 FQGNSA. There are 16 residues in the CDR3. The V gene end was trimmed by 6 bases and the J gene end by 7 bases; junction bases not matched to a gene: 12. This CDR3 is CASRGPDRSVNSPLHF. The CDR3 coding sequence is TGTGCCAGCAGGGGCCCGGACAGGTCTGTCAATTCACCCCTCCACTTT.

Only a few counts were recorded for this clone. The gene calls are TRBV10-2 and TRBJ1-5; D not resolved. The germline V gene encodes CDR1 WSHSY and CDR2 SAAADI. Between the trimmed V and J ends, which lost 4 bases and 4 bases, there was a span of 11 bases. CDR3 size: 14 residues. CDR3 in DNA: TGCGCCAGCAGTGGGTACAGTACTAATCAGCCCCAGCATTTT. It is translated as CASSGYSTNQPQHF.

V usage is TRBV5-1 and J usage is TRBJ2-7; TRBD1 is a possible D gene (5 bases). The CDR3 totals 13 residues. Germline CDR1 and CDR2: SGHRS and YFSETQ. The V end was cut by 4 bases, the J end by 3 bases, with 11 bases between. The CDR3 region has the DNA TGCGCCAGCAGCATCGACAGAAACTACGAGCAGTACTTC. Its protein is CASSIDRNYEQYF.

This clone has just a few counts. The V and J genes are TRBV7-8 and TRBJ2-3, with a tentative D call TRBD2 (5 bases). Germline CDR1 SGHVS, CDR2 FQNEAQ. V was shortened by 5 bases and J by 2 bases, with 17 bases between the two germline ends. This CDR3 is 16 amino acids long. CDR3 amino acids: CASSPPRAAYTDTQYF. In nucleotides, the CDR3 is TGTGCCAGCAGCCCCCCTAGAGCGGCTTACACAGATACGCAGTATTTT.

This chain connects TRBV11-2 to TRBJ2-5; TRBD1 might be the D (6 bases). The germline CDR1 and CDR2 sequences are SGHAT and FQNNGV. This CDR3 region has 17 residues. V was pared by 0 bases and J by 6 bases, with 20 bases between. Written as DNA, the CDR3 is TGTGCCAGCAGCTTAGAGTACACCCCGGGACATGTAAAGACCCAGTACTTC. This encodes CASSLEYTPGHVKTQYF. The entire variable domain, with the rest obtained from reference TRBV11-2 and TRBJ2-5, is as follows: EAGVAQSPRYKIIEKRQSVAFWCNPISGHATLYWYQQILGQGPKLLIQFQNNGVVDDSQLPKDRFSAERLKGVDSTLKIQPAKLEDSAVYLCASSLEYTPGHVKTQYFGPGTRLLVL.

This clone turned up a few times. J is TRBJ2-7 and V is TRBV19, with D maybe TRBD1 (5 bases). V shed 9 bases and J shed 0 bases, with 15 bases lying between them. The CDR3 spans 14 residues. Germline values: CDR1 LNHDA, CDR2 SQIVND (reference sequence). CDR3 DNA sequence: TGTGCCAGCCATTCCCCAGGGAACTCCTACGAGCAGTACTTC. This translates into CASHSPGNSYEQYF.

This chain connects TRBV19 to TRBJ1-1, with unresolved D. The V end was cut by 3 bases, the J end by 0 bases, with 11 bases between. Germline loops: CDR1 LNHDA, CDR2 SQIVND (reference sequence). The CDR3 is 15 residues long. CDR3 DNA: TGTGCCAGTAGTATCGGGTCTTCCTTGAACACTGAAGCTTTCTTT. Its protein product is CASSIGSSLNTEAFF.

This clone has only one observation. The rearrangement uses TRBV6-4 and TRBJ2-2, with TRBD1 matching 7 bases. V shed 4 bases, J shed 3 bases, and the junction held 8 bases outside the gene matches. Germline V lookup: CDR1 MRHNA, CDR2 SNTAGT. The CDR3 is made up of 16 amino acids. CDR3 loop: CASSGTGTDYTGELFF. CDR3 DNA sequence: TGTGCCAGCAGTGGAACCGGGACAGACTACACCGGGGAGCTGTTTTTT.

The CDR3 DNA sequence: TGTGCCAGCACCTCATCAGACAACCAAGAGACCCAGTACTTC. Protein: CASTSSDNQETQYF. The chain uses TRBV11-2 and TRBJ2-5, with D unresolved. Trimming took 7 bases from V and 0 from J, leaving 12 bases between them. The CDR3 has 14 amino acids. CDR1 is SGHAT, CDR2 FQNNGV, per germline. Complete variable domain (other parts from reference TRBV11-2 and TRBJ2-5): EAGVAQSPRYKIIEKRQSVAFWCNPISGHATLYWYQQILGQGPKLLIQFQNNGVVDDSQLPKDRFSAERLKGVDSTLKIQPAKLEDSAVYLCASTSSDNQETQYFGPGTRLLVL.

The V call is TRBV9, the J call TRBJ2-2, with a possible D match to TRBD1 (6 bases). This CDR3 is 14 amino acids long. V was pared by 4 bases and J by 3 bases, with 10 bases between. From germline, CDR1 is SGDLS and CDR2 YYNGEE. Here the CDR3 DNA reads TGTGCCAGCAGCCTACAGGGTCACACCGGGGAGCTGTTTTTT. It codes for CASSLQGHTGELFF.

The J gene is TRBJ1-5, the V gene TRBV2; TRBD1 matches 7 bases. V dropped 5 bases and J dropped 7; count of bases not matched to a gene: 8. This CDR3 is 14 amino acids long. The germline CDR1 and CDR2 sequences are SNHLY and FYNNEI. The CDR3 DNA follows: TGTGCCAGCAGTTGGGACAGCCGTCGACAGCCCCAGCATTTT. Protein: CASSWDSRRQPQHF.

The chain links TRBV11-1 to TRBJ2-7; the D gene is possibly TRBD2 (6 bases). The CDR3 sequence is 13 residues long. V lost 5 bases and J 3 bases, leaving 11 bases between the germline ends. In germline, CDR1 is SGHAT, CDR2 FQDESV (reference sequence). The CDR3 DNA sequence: TGTGCCAGCAGCGTGGGACTGGACTACGAGCAGTACTTC. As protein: CASSVGLDYEQYF.

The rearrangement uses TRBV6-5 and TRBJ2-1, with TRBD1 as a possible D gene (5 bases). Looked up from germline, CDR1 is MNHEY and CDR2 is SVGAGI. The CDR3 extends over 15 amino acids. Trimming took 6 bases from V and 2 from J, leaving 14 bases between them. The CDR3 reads CASSPTETTYNEQFF. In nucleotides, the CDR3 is TGTGCCAGCAGCCCGACAGAGACAACCTACAATGAGCAGTTCTTC.

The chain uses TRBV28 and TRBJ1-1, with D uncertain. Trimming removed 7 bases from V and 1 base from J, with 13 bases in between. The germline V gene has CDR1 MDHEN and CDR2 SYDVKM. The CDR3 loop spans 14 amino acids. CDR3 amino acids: CASTLRGANTEAFF. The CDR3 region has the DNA TGTGCCAGCACCCTTCGCGGAGCGAACACTGAAGCTTTCTTT.

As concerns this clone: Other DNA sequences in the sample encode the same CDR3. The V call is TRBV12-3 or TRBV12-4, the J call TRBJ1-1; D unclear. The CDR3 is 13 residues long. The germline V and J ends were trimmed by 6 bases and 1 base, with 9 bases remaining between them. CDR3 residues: CASSLRENTEAFF. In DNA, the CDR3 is TGTGCCAGCAGCCTGCGGGAGAACACTGAAGCTTTCTTT.

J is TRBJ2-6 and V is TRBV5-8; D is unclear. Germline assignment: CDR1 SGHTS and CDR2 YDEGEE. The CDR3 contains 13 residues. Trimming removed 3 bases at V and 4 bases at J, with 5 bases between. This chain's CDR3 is CASSSLGANVLTF. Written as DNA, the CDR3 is TGTGCCAGCAGCTCCTTAGGGGCCAACGTCCTGACTTTC.

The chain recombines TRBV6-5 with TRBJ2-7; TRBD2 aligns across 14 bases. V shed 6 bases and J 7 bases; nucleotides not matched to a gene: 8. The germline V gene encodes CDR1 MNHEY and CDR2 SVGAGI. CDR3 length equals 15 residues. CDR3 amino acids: CASSKGLAGAREQYF. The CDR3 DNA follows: TGTGCCAGCAGCAAGGGACTAGCGGGAGCGAGAGAGCAGTACTTC.

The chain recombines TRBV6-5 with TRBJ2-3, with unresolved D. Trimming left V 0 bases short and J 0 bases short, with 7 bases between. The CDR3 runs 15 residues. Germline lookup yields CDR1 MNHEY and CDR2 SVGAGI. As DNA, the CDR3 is TGTGCCAGCAGTTACTCGCCACTTAGCACAGATACGCAGTATTTT. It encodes CASSYSPLSTDTQYF.

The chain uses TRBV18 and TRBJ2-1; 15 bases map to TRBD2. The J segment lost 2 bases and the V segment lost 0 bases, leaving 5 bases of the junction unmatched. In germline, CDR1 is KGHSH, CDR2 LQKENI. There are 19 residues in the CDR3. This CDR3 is CASSPPRTSGRAPYNEQFF. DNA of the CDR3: TGTGCCAGCTCACCACCGAGGACTAGCGGGAGGGCCCCCTACAATGAGCAGTTCTTC.

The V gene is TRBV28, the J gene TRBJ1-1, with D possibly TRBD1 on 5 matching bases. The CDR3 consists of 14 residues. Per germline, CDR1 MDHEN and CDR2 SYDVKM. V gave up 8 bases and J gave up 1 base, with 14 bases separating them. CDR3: CASGTGGTNTEAFF. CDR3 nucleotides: TGTGCCAGCGGAACGGGGGGTACGAACACTGAAGCTTTCTTT.

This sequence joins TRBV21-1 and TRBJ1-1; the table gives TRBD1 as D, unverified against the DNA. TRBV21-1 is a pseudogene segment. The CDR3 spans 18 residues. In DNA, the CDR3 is TGTGCCAGCAGCAAAGGTCTCCCAGGGGGCGGGAAGAACACTGAAGCTTTCTTT. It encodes CASSKGLPGGGKNTEAFF.

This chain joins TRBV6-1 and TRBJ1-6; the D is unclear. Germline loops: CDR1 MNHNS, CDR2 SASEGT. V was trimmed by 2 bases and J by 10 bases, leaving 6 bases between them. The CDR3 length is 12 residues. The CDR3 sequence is CASSEPLSPLHF. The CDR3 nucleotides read TGTGCCAGCAGTGAACCACTCTCACCCCTCCACTTT.